Described below is a single T cell receptor beta chain sequence and its context. This clone appeared a few times. Its antigen is not yet known. Nothing much larger sits one base from this clone, and base qualities are not available. The data derive from a study of cytomegalovirus exposure and HLA in healthy donors (dated by TCRdb to the late 2010s). Some background on the complete study: In an earlier analysis of approximately 500 of the donors, 250 to 300 Gb of sequence data and 100 million or so unique TCR beta sequences from 180 million or so T cells were reported. Around 300 gigabases of sequencing data and tens of millions of unique TCR sequences were included in an early release covering about 600 HLA-typed donors. Of the 398 genotyped donors, over 70% fell in the genetic ancestry cluster associated with self-reported Caucasian donors. The study was designed to test whether signatures of past pathogen exposure could be identified by cataloging public T cell receptors. The T cell repertoires of 666 subjects were profiled by immunosequencing and related to cytomegalovirus serostatus. In addition to the first cohort of approximately 670 subjects, a separate validation cohort of 120 different subjects was used. To predict cytomegalovirus infection status, the study brought together high-throughput TCR immunosequencing, statistical association of individual TCRs with disease status, and machine learning. A later analysis re-analyzed previously published TCR beta repertoires from 666 donors and added high-resolution HLA genotyping to study TCR occurrence patterns. Rather than drawing on any new phenotypic data, the later analysis identified candidate immune exposures from TCR beta sequences and the way those sequences occurred across donors. To decide whether each TCR beta V gene segment behaved as functional or pseudogenic, an earlier analysis of some 580 of the donors relied on high-throughput TCR beta sequencing. Donor age, sex, ethnicity and CMV serostatus were compiled together with the repertoire data. A later genetic analysis used genome-wide SNP genotypes for about three fifths of the roughly 700 donors, treating that subset as a discovery cohort. Every repertoire in the discovery cohort had been generated on one and the same sequencing platform. HLA typing included class I and class II loci at four-digit resolution. Typing coverage varied by locus: about 629-630 donors for A, B, C, DRB1 and DQB1; 522 for DQA1; over 600 for DPA1; more than 450 for DPB1. Four or five DR-DQ haplotypes were treated as single units for association and clustering because of strong linkage in the cohort. Among 300 to 500 genotyped donors of the cohort, an average of around 250,000 unique TCR beta nucleotide sequences was sequenced per donor, of which 15% to 20% were non-productive. Study-wide findings and limitations: CMV serostatus was the only immune exposure information available for the cohort. A later analysis found that HLA-associated TCR beta chains were more clonally expanded and had lower generation probabilities than equally common non-associated chains. According to the authors, the approach could potentially be generalized to other disease states and immunological phenotypes. Broadly in line with IMGT annotations, most TCR beta V segments showed up in productive rearrangements about 87% or about 30% of the time in an earlier analysis of roughly 590 of the donors. According to a later analysis, parvovirus B19, influenza, CMV and Epstein-Barr virus appeared linked to several top co-occurrence clusters. Because counts were too low, under 20 rarely observed V segments, including chromosome 9 orphons, were left out of the earlier analysis of several hundred of the donors. A later genetic analysis reported fewer N-insertions in productive TCRs among donors in an Asian-associated ancestry cluster than the approximately 670-donor mean. HLA typing was unavailable for some donors at each locus, so association tests used only the typed subset. When HLA alleles, especially DR and DQ, strongly co-occurred, TCR associations were difficult to assign to individual alleles. A cluster of highly shared sequence variants was judged likely to represent a technical artifact of the sequencing pipeline. The classifier was reported to diagnose cytomegalovirus status with high specificity and sensitivity in both the original and validation cohorts. Most TCR sequences were seen in very few donors, while some public TCRs were found in many individuals. A further reported finding was that TCR beta sequences accurately predicted the HLA-A and HLA-B alleles for most subjects in the first cohort. A total of 150 to 200 TCR beta chains were listed by the study as associated with cytomegalovirus. Linkage disequilibrium might explain the correlated functional status among segregating V segments, but an unknown experimental factor could not be ruled out. Because the 87-base-pair reads could not distinguish some IMGT-functional V segments, including TRBV6-2 and TRBV6-3, those segments were excluded. Specific HLA alleles were associated with more than 15,000 TCR beta sequences at a false discovery rate of 0.05 in a later analysis. In vitro tests confirmed that a few of the cytomegalovirus-associated TCR beta chains recognize cytomegalovirus antigens. Roughly uniform sequencing depth across donors was assumed in presence/absence analyses, although this assumption may not hold. In a later analysis, the rate of TCR association differed among HLA loci, with DRB1 alleles having the most associated TCRs and HLA-C alleles having the fewest. In a later analysis, most CMV-associated TCR beta chains were found to appear HLA-restricted, with HLA associations seemingly driven largely by CMV exposure. Only TCR beta chains were sequenced in this cohort, and the absence of alpha or paired-chain data limited detectable features. An association between a missense DCLRE1C variant and V-gene and J-gene trimming of TCR beta chains was found in a later genetic analysis and replicated in an independent cohort.

The cohort comprised 710 or so healthy bone marrow donors. At the time of sampling, all cohort members were nominally healthy, though unrecorded immune exposures were likely present. The donor tested CMV seronegative and was one of the 352 seronegative cohort members. A peripheral blood sample was provided by each donor, and peripheral blood mononuclear cells were used for TCR beta sequencing. The Qiagen DNeasy Blood Extraction Kit was used to extract genomic DNA from the blood cell samples. Library preparation employed the immunoSEQ multiplex PCR assay. For the multiplex PCR, a mixture combining 60 forward primers for TCR Vbeta segments and 13 reverse primers for TCR Jbeta segments was used. Amplification of the CDR3 region of rearranged TCR beta genes was performed with a multiplex PCR assay on genomic DNA. On the Illumina HiSeq System, the amplified TCR beta libraries were sequenced as 87-base-pair reads. Per the source publication's procedure: A later analysis tallied tens of millions of unique TCR beta chains across the 666 repertoires, and about 12 million of those chains were shared by two or more donors. Raw reads were error-corrected and collapsed into unique sequences with a nearest-neighbor algorithm that merged closely related sequences to remove PCR and sequencing errors. Alignment of CDR3 sequences to IMGT reference sequences was used to assign V, D and J gene segments. For a sequence to be retained, a match of at least six nucleotides to both a V gene segment and a J gene segment was required. A rearrangement was called productive if the CDR3 had no stop codons and remained in frame with V and J, and every other rearrangement was called non-productive. CDR3 was defined according to IMGT convention as the region running from the second conserved V-encoded cysteine to the conserved J-encoded phenylalanine. The earlier analysis of about 610 of the donors excluded sequences that lacked an unambiguous match to a single V gene segment. In an earlier analysis of a few hundred of the donors, V segments were called functional above 56.7% productive rearrangements and were called segregating when the between-donor standard deviation exceeded 5%. A statistical classification framework was built to diagnose cytomegalovirus status from the catalog of TCR beta chain sequences. A later analysis assigned V and J genes by comparing TCR nucleotide sequences with IMGT/GENE-DB human TR gene sequences. The TCRdist pipeline was used in a later analysis to assign CDR3 sequences and most-parsimonious VDJ recombination scenarios. A later analysis defined each TCR beta chain by its CDR3 amino acid sequence plus V-gene family, and excluded reads lacking a unique V-gene family. A later analysis removed roughly 590 highly shared, low-generation-probability nucleotide sequences to deal with suspected cross-contamination and a sequencing artifact. In a later analysis, a clonal expansion index was calculated for each public chain from normalized within-repertoire ranks of inferred template counts. A later analysis computed generation probabilities with a VDJ recombination model fitted to out-of-frame rearrangements, and checked the results against IGoR. Hypergeometric tests were used in a later analysis to score TCR-TCR, TCR-HLA and TCR-CMV co-occurrence, with a repertoire-size bias correction applied to the TCR pairs. False discovery rates were estimated in a later analysis by permuting HLA or CMV assignments 20 times. In a later analysis, co-occurring TCRs were grouped with DBSCAN, and TCRdist sequence similarity was added when clustering was performed within HLA-allele-positive subsets. Repertoires with fewer than 30,000 or more than 120,000 public chains, plus five repertoires with anomalous nucleotide sharing, were excluded from co-occurrence clustering. TCRdb took this table from immuneACCESS and kept in-frame rearrangements with V and J called. Such tables lack part of the clones; where checked against another copy, unresolved V genes explain under half of the gap, and the rest is unexplained. For V, J and clone size, that table is used; D and trimming come from the DNA. The sample table records over 100,000 clones; around 8.5% of these occur just once. The ten largest clones add up to less than 7% of the sample.

Based on the germline V gene (reference sequence), the CDR1 and CDR2 sequences are PRHDT and FYEKMQ. The CDR3 runs 16 amino acids, cysteine and phenylalanine included. The retained sequence is limited to the CDR3, 48 bases, with the frame set at the first base. Unmatched junction bases come to 6, with V trimmed by 4 bases and J by 0 bases. The chain joins TRBV13 to TRBJ2-5, with 9 central nucleotides matching TRBD2. Sequenced input: PBMCs. The sequence derives from a man in his forties in good health and CMV-seronegative. The CDR3 reads CASSYATSGYQETQYF. The bases read TGTGCCAGCAGCTACGCGACTAGCGGTTACCAAGAGACCCAGTACTTC. The CDR3 plus the reference TRBV13 and TRBJ2-5 genes for the other parts give the full variable domain: AAGVIQSPRHLIKEKRETATLKCYPIPRHDTVYWYQQGPGQDPQFLISFYEKMQSDKGSIPDRFSAQQFSDYHSELNMSSLELGDSALYFCASSYATSGYQETQYFGPGTRLLVL.